The 22 T cell receptor beta chains listed next were all sequenced from one sample in a study of neurological immune-mediated disorders. TCRdb itself ran the 5' RACE reads through MiXCR, one entry per CDR3 protein. The table includes 39,000 or so distinct CDR3 sequences, 2.5% detected once. The sample comprised PBMCs. All receptors come from a man aged 25 to 40 with multiple sclerosis.

In this sample, this clonotype turned up many times. The chain recombines TRBV18 with TRBJ2-2, with 9 bases fitting TRBD2. V shed 0 bases and J 6 bases; nucleotides not matched to a gene: 8. The germline V gene encodes CDR1 KGHSH and CDR2 LQKENI. The CDR3 length is 17 residues. The CDR3 here is CASSPPALAGIAGELFF. CDR3 DNA sequence: TGTGCCAGCTCACCACCAGCCCTAGCGGGAATTGCCGGGGAGCTGTTTTTT.

This clonotype was seen at least ten times. The chain uses TRBV20-1 and TRBJ1-1; D not certain. CDR1 and CDR2 (germline): DFQATT, SNEGSKA (reference sequence). Between the trimmed V and J ends, which lost 2 bases and 1 base, there was a span of 14 bases. The CDR3 extends over 15 amino acids. The CDR3 loop is CSARPPVVANTEAFF. As DNA, the CDR3 is TGCAGTGCTAGACCTCCCGTGGTGGCGAACACTGAAGCTTTCTTT.

This clonotype came up many times. This chain links TRBV27 with TRBJ1-5; D is ambiguous. CDR1 is MNHEY, CDR2 SMNVEV, per germline (reference sequence). The CDR3 sequence is 14 residues long. V lost 6 bases and J 6 bases, leaving 15 bases between the germline ends. CDR3 in amino acids: CASSLRGNAQPQHF. CDR3 nucleotides: TGTGCCAGCAGCTTACGGGGTAACGCTCAGCCCCAGCATTTT.

In regard to this clonotype: This sequence may be a read error, since a much larger clone differs from it by one base. The J gene is TRBJ2-7, the V gene TRBV5-6; 10 nucleotides line up with TRBD1. V lost 9 bases and J lost 5; bases outside the gene matches: 11. Germline values: CDR1 SGHDT, CDR2 YYEEEE. The CDR3 consists of 14 residues. The CDR3 sequence: CANRTGTGAHEQYF. The CDR3 DNA reads TGTGCCAACAGGACCGGGACAGGGGCCCACGAGCAGTACTTC.

Concerning this clonotype itself: A much larger clonotype is one base distant, so this may be a read error. The chain joins TRBV12-5 to TRBJ1-5, with D tentatively TRBD1 (6 bases). This CDR3 is 13 amino acids long. The germline CDR1 and CDR2 sequences are LGHNT and FRNRAP. CDR3 amino acids: CASGPDRNQPQNF. The CDR3 nucleotides are TGTGCTAGTGGTCCGGACAGAAATCAGCCCCAGAATTTT. Full variable domain (missing parts from reference TRBV12-5 and TRBJ1-5): DARVTQTPRHKVTEMGQEVTMRCQPILGHNTVFWYRQTMMQGLELLAYFRNRAPLDDSGMPKDRFSAEMPDATLATLKIQPSEPRDSAVYFCASGPDRNQPQNFGDGTRLSIL.

This clonotype was counted at least ten times. The chain carries TRBV20-1 and TRBJ2-5, with 7 bases that match TRBD2. The V segment lost 3 bases and the J segment 6 bases; nucleotides outside the gene matches: 10. Germline V gene data show CDR1 as DFQATT and CDR2 as SNEGSKA (reference sequence). This CDR3 contains 14 residues. Here the CDR3 reads CSARGRLAEKTQYF. The CDR3 DNA reads as TGCAGTGCTAGGGGGCGACTAGCTGAGAAGACCCAGTACTTC.

This clonotype was picked up many times. V is TRBV6-1 and J is TRBJ2-2, with D hard to call. The germline V gene has CDR1 MNHNS and CDR2 SASEGT. This CDR3 has 15 residues. Trimming pared 2 bases from V and 1 base from J, leaving 8 bases between. CDR3: CASSERLENTGELFF. The CDR3 coding sequence is TGTGCCAGCAGTGAAAGGCTAGAGAACACCGGGGAGCTGTTTTTT.

This clonotype was recorded at least ten times. This chain connects TRBV7-8 to TRBJ2-3, with D perhaps TRBD2 (5 bases). This CDR3 contains 16 residues. Germline CDR1 is SGHVS and CDR2 is FQNEAQ. Deletions cut 0 bases from V and 0 bases from J, with 10 bases between. This chain's CDR3 is CASSLAAGLSTDTQYF. Written as DNA, the CDR3 is TGTGCCAGCAGCTTAGCCGCAGGACTTAGCACAGATACGCAGTATTTT. The complete variable domain, with remaining parts taken from reference TRBV7-8 and TRBJ2-3, reads GAGVSQSPRYKVAKRGQDVALRCDPISGHVSLFWYQQALGQGPEFLTYFQNEAQLDKSGLPSDRFFAERPEGSVSTLKIQRTQQEDSAVYLCASSLAAGLSTDTQYFGPGTRLTVL.

There are many counts of this clonotype. This chain connects TRBV7-6 to TRBJ1-4, with D unresolved. Germline loops: CDR1 SGHVS, CDR2 FNYEAQ. The V end lost 1 base, the J end lost 1 base, and 7 bases lay between the germline ends. This CDR3 spans 15 amino acids. The CDR3 is CASSLGPRTNEKLFF. The CDR3 DNA sequence: TGTGCCAGCAGCTTAGGTCCAAGAACTAATGAAAAACTGTTTTTT.

In regard to this clonotype: The conserved final phenylalanine or tryptophan is absent from the CDR3, which likely points to a read error. The gene calls are TRBV29-1 and TRBJ2-1; 7 positions agree with TRBD2. Germline values: CDR1 SQVTM, CDR2 ANQGSEA. This CDR3 contains 12 residues. Trimming at V came to 4 bases and at J to 5 bases, leaving 2 bases not matched to a gene. The CDR3 sequence: CSVGLADNEQFC. In nucleotides, the CDR3 is TGCAGCGTTGGCCTAGCGGACAATGAGCAGTTCTGC.

There are many counts of this clonotype. CDR3 sequence reads: CSATPGLAGVLDTQYF. CDR3 sequence (DNA): TGCAGTGCTACGCCGGGACTAGCGGGAGTGCTGGATACGCAGTATTTT. The chain has TRBV20-1 and TRBJ2-3; 14 bases map to TRBD2. CDR1 and CDR2 (germline): DFQATT, SNEGSKA (reference sequence). After removal of 4 bases from V and 6 bases from J, the junction contained 9 bases not matched to a gene. The CDR3 is 16 amino acids.

This clonotype came up many times. The chain links TRBV10-2 to TRBJ2-5; 9 bases are a match to TRBD1. The CDR3 is made up of 17 amino acids. The V and J ends lost 3 bases and 1 base, in that order; junction bases with no gene match: 9. Germline CDR1 reads WSHSY; CDR2 reads SAAADI. In nucleotides, the CDR3 is TGCGCCAGCAGTGAATGGACAGGGGTCGGATCCCAAGAGACCCAGTACTTC. Translating it yields CASSEWTGVGSQETQYF.

This clonotype was detected ten times or more. The chain couples TRBV3-1 to TRBJ2-4, with 8 bases aligning to TRBD2. The CDR3 extends over 15 amino acids. Trimming cost V 0 bases and J 6 bases; bases outside gene matches: 4. Looked up from germline, CDR1 is LGHDT and CDR2 is YNNKEL (reference sequence). The CDR3 spells CASSQEAGEINIQYF. DNA of the CDR3: TGTGCCAGCAGCCAAGAAGCGGGAGAAATAAACATTCAGTACTTC.

This clonotype was found many times. This chain uses TRBV15 with TRBJ1-5; TRBD1 is a possible D gene (5 bases). CDR1 is LNHNV and CDR2 is YYDKDF in the germline V gene (reference sequence). Trimming removed 0 bases at V and 6 bases at J, with 9 bases between. The CDR3 is made up of 14 amino acids. The CDR3 sequence is CATSRDQGSQPQHF. The DNA for the CDR3 is TGTGCCACCAGCAGAGACCAGGGTAGTCAGCCCCAGCATTTT.

This clonotype has ten or more counts. The chain joins TRBV3-1 to TRBJ1-2; D is ambiguous. V dropped 0 bases and J dropped 6 bases, with 8 bases sitting between them. Germline V CDR1 and CDR2: LGHDT, YNNKEL (reference sequence). The CDR3 spans 13 residues. CDR3 protein: CASSQEVRDGYTF. The DNA of the CDR3 is TGTGCCAGCAGCCAAGAGGTTAGGGATGGCTACACCTTC.

The sample holds many counts of this clonotype. At one end the junction does not follow the germline gene, possibly because of a read error. This rearrangement joins TRBV6-2 or TRBV6-3 to TRBJ2-5, with 7 bases that match TRBD2. CDR1 is MNHEY, CDR2 SVGEGT, per germline. CDR3 length equals 14 residues. The CDR3 protein is CASSDAGEGEAQYF. The CDR3 nucleotides read TGTGCCAGCAGTGACGCGGGGGAAGGAGAGGCCCAGTACTTC.

Many counts were recorded for this clonotype. The rearrangement links TRBV5-1 to TRBJ1-4; unclear D gene. V gave up 0 bases and J gave up 5 bases, with 8 bases separating them. The CDR3 extends over 14 amino acids. The V gene's germline CDR1 is SGHRS and CDR2 YFSETQ. This CDR3 reads CASSLETQNEKLFF. The CDR3 region has the DNA TGCGCCAGCAGCTTGGAGACGCAGAATGAAAAACTGTTTTTT. The full variable domain, rest sourced from reference TRBV5-1 and TRBJ1-4, is KAGVTQTPRYLIKTRGQQVTLSCSPISGHRSVSWYQQTPGQGLQFLFEYFSETQRNKGNFPGRFSGRQFSNSRSEMNVSTLELGDSALYLCASSLETQNEKLFFGSGTQLSVL.

This clonotype showed up just a few times. As DNA, the CDR3 is TGTGCCAGCAGCGCTAGCAGCCTCGGCGGGGAGCTGTTTTTT. Amino acids: CASSASSLGGELFF. The J gene is TRBJ2-2, the V gene TRBV9, with TRBD2 as a possible D gene (5 bases). V was cut by 3 bases and J by 7 bases, with 13 bases left in between. This CDR3 contains 14 residues. Germline V gives CDR1 SGDLS, CDR2 YYNGEE.

This clonotype was detected many times. This chain links TRBV20-1 with TRBJ2-7; 9 nucleotides agree with TRBD2. Germline V CDR1 and CDR2: DFQATT, SNEGSKA (reference sequence). The CDR3 sequence is 15 residues long. The V gene end was trimmed by 5 bases and the J gene end by 5 bases; junction bases not matched to a gene: 13. The CDR3 loop is CSAPPGASGNHEQYF. The CDR3 coding sequence is TGCAGTGCTCCCCCGGGAGCTAGCGGGAACCACGAGCAGTACTTC.

The chain is built from TRBV20-1 and TRBJ2-6; D gene uncertain. The CDR3 totals 15 residues. The germline gives CDR1 DFQATT, CDR2 SNEGSKA (reference sequence). V gave up 6 bases and J gave up 0 bases, with 12 bases separating them. CDR3 region: CSASAKHSGANVLTF. Here the CDR3 DNA reads TGCAGTGCCTCAGCAAAGCACTCTGGGGCCAACGTCCTGACTTTC.

In its sample, this clonotype was seen many times. The rearrangement uses TRBV5-1 and TRBJ2-1, with a weak D call TRBD2 (6 bases). This CDR3 has 14 amino acids. Germline CDR1 and CDR2: SGHRS and YFSETQ. V lost 4 bases, J lost 9 bases, and 17 bases lay in between. This CDR3 is CASSLTGGVPEQFF. DNA of the CDR3: TGCGCCAGCAGCCTAACAGGAGGGGTTCCTGAGCAGTTCTTC.

This clonotype was detected many times. V gene TRBV20-1 combines with J gene TRBJ1-3; D is unclear. V lost 6 bases to trimming and J lost 1 base, with 19 bases between them. The V gene's germline CDR1 is DFQATT and CDR2 SNEGSKA (reference sequence). There are 16 residues in the CDR3. This chain's CDR3 is CSAREFSGGSGNTIYF. CDR3 nucleotides: TGCAGTGCCCGGGAATTTAGTGGTGGGTCTGGAAACACCATATATTTT.